Listed below are T cell receptor beta chains from one sample, sequenced in a study of radiotherapy plus CTLA-4 blockade in lung cancer. Method: immunoSEQ multiplex PCR; TCRdb's copy keeps in-frame clones and lacks some. Here the sample spans over 60,000 clones, around 87% being singletons. The sample in question was peripheral blood, obtained from a patient treated with radiotherapy plus ipilimumab. The receptors come from a human donor with non-small cell lung cancer that progressed on radiotherapy plus ipilimumab. The CDR3 runs from the conserved cysteine through the conserved F or W. D genes are given only for firm matches. A row's size may be missing; if present it is once, few, many or a size class.

v_gene,j_gene,d_gene,abundance,CDR3aa,CDR3nt
TRBV5-1,TRBJ1-4,-,-,CASSLEVGLGEKLFF,TGCGCCAGCAGCTTGGAAGTAGGGCTGGGAGAAAAACTGTTTTTT
TRBV28,TRBJ1-5,TRBD1,few,CASTAFLTGKKPQHF,TGTGCCAGCACCGCATTTTTGACAGGGAAGAAGCCCCAGCATTTT
TRBV6-5,TRBJ2-6,-,-,CASKGNQAGANVLTF,TGTGCCAGCAAAGGGAACCAAGCTGGGGCCAACGTCCTGACTTTC
TRBV19,TRBJ2-3,-,few,CASRTTTDTQYF,TGTGCCAGTAGGACGACGACAGATACGCAGTATTTT
TRBV29-1,TRBJ2-2,-,few,CSVGDWAGELFF,TGCAGCGTTGGGGATTGGGCCGGGGAGCTGTTTTTT
TRBV5-4,TRBJ2-5,TRBD2,-,CASSSRLAGETQYF,TGTGCCAGCAGCTCCCGACTAGCGGGAGAGACCCAGTACTTC
TRBV5-1,TRBJ2-5,-,-,CASSLALGAGQETQYF,TGCGCCAGCAGCTTGGCTCTGGGGGCCGGGCAAGAGACCCAGTACTTC
TRBV28,TRBJ2-7,TRBD2,-,CASTRLGLAGGEQYF,TGTGCCAGCACAAGACTTGGACTAGCGGGAGGCGAGCAGTACTTC
TRBV5-6,TRBJ1-1,-,-,CASIRAGTMNTEAFF,TGTGCCAGCATCAGGGCAGGGACTATGAACACTGAAGCTTTCTTT
TRBV4-1,TRBJ1-5,TRBD1,-,CASSQIFTGAGQPQHF,TGCGCCAGCAGCCAGATTTTTACAGGGGCAGGGCAGCCCCAGCATTTT
TRBV4-2,TRBJ2-1,TRBD2,-,CASSQVIGLAANEQFF,TGTGCCAGCAGCCAAGTAATAGGACTAGCGGCGAATGAGCAGTTCTTC
TRBV6-1,TRBJ1-1,-,-,CASFPSGGQNTEAFF,TGTGCCAGCTTCCCGAGTGGGGGGCAGAACACTGAAGCTTTCTTT
TRBV9,TRBJ2-1,TRBD2,-,CASSPTPTSGSYNEQFF,TGTGCCAGCAGCCCCACCCCGACTAGCGGTTCCTACAATGAGCAGTTCTTC
TRBV6-5,TRBJ2-3,-,-,CASSYFQHADTQYF,TGTGCCAGCAGTTACTTCCAGCACGCAGATACGCAGTATTTT
TRBV4-1,TRBJ2-2,-,-,CASSLGVARAGELFF,TGCGCCAGCAGCCTAGGAGTAGCGCGAGCCGGGGAGCTGTTTTTT
TRBV28,TRBJ1-2,TRBD1,-,CASSYQGVLTNYGYTF,TGTGCCAGCAGTTATCAGGGGGTTTTAACTAACTATGGCTACACCTTC
TRBV7-2,TRBJ2-2,-,-,CASSSGFTGELFF,TGTGCCAGCAGCTCGGGCTTCACCGGGGAGCTGTTTTTT
TRBV5-6,TRBJ1-3,-,-,CASSLGSGNTTYF,TGTGCCAGCAGCCTGGGGTCCGGAAACACCACATATTTT
TRBV29-1,TRBJ2-7,TRBD2,-,CSVEGLVNYEQYF,TGCAGCGTCGAGGGACTAGTGAACTACGAGCAGTACTTC
TRBV9,TRBJ1-1,TRBD1,once,CASSPQGQGFTEAFF,TGTGCCAGCAGCCCCCAGGGACAGGGCTTCACTGAAGCTTTCTTT
TRBV7-6,TRBJ1-2,-,-,CASSPEGPHYGYTF,TGTGCCAGCAGCCCTGAGGGACCTCACTATGGCTACACCTTC
TRBV28,TRBJ2-7,TRBD2,-,CASRGIAGTSGRSYEQYF,TGTGCCAGCAGGGGCATTGCCGGGACTAGCGGGAGGTCCTACGAGCAGTACTTC
TRBV30,TRBJ2-7,-,-,CAWCLFGGPAYEQYF,TGTGCCTGGTGTCTTTTCGGCGGGCCAGCCTACGAGCAGTACTTC
TRBV28,TRBJ1-1,-,few,CASKLNTEAFF,TGTGCCAGCAAACTGAACACTGAAGCTTTCTTT
TRBV27,TRBJ2-1,TRBD1,-,CASIISGTGLFDEQFF,TGTGCCAGCATAATTTCTGGGACAGGGTTATTTGATGAGCAGTTCTTC
TRBV28,TRBJ2-3,TRBD1,-,CASSWGQGAWDTQYF,TGTGCCAGCAGTTGGGGACAGGGGGCGTGGGATACGCAGTATTTT
TRBV5-1,TRBJ2-3,-,once,CASSLDGGSTDTQYF,TGCGCCAGCAGCTTGGACGGAGGGAGCACAGATACGCAGTATTTT
TRBV28,TRBJ2-7,-,-,CASSFSFLGGEQYF,TGTGCCAGCAGTTTTTCTTTTTTGGGCGGGGAGCAGTACTTC
TRBV10-1,TRBJ2-5,-,-,CASSEYGTGQETQYF,TGCGCCAGCAGTGAGTACGGGACTGGTCAAGAGACCCAGTACTTC
TRBV18,TRBJ1-4,-,-,CASSPVLATNEKLFF,TGTGCCAGCTCACCGGTCCTTGCAACTAATGAAAAACTGTTTTTT
TRBV11-2,TRBJ2-5,-,-,CASSSLRQETQYF,TGTGCCAGCAGCTCTCTGCGCCAAGAGACCCAGTACTTC
TRBV10-2,TRBJ2-5,-,-,CASSMGETQYF,TGCGCCAGCAGTATGGGAGAGACCCAGTACTTC
TRBV4-1,TRBJ1-2,-,-,CASSQDFSSRTYGYTF,TGCGCCAGCAGCCAAGATTTTTCCAGCAGGACCTATGGCTACACCTTC
TRBV5-1,TRBJ2-1,TRBD1,-,CASSLAGGIYNEQFF,TGCGCCAGCAGCTTGGCAGGGGGCATCTACAATGAGCAGTTCTTC
TRBV7-9,TRBJ1-2,-,-,CAVWGGGGGYTF,TGTGCCGTGTGGGGAGGAGGAGGTGGCTACACCTTC
TRBV30,TRBJ2-2,-,-,CAWSVLSGAGELFF,TGTGCCTGGAGTGTACTGTCAGGGGCCGGGGAGCTGTTTTTT
TRBV11-3,TRBJ1-2,-,-,CASSLGETALAGYTF,TGTGCCAGCAGCCTCGGAGAAACAGCGCTCGCTGGCTACACCTTC
TRBV7-3,TRBJ1-1,-,once,CASSLAGIDEAFF,TGTGCCAGCAGCTTAGCCGGGATTGATGAAGCTTTCTTT
TRBV9,TRBJ1-1,-,-,CASSPGTPISEAFF,TGTGCCAGCAGCCCCGGGACTCCGATCTCTGAAGCTTTCTTT
TRBV30,TRBJ2-1,-,-,CAWRVGGNSNEAFF,TGTGCCTGGAGAGTCGGCGGGAACAGTAATGAGGCGTTCTTC
TRBV5-1,TRBJ2-7,TRBD1,-,CASSLAGQEIYEQYF,TGCGCCAGCAGCTTGGCGGGACAGGAAATATACGAGCAGTACTTC
TRBV5-1,TRBJ2-2,TRBD2,-,CASSWRATSGFAGELFF,TGCGCCAGCAGCTGGCGGGCGACTAGCGGGTTCGCCGGGGAGCTGTTTTTT
TRBV2,TRBJ2-7,-,-,CASSAGSYEQYF,TGTGCCAGCAGTGCAGGATCCTACGAGCAGTACTTC
TRBV7-6,TRBJ2-2,-,-,CASSSGTNTGELFF,TGTGCCAGCAGCTCCGGGACAAACACCGGGGAGCTGTTTTTT
TRBV29-1,TRBJ2-7,-,-,CSVEERGSGGEQYF,TGCAGCGTTGAAGAGCGTGGTAGTGGGGGCGAGCAGTACTTC
TRBV27,TRBJ1-2,-,-,CASSFGTDYGYTF,TGTGCCAGCAGTTTTGGCACCGACTATGGCTACACCTTC
TRBV6-9,TRBJ2-5,-,-,CASDRYKRETQYF,TGTGCCAGCGACCGCTATAAACGGGAGACCCAGTACTTC
TRBV4-1,TRBJ2-5,-,once,CASSQGAQYQETQYF,TGCGCCAGCAGCCAAGGGGCCCAGTACCAAGAGACCCAGTACTTC